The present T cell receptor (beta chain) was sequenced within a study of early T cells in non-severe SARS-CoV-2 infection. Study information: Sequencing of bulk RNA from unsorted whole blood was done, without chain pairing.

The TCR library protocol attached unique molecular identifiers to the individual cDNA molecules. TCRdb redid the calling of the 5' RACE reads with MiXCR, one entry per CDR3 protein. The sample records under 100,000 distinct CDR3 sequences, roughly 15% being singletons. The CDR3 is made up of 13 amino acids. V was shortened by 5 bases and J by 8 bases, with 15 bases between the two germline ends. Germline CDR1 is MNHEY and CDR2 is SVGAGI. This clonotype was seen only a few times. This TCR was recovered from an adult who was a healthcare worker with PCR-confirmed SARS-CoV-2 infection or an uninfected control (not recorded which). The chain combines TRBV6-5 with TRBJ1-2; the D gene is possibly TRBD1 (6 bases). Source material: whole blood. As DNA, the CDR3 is TGTGCCAGCAGTCAGGGGACGAATCTCGGCTACACCTTC. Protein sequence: CASSQGTNLGYTF.